This TCR beta chain was captured by sequencing in a study of identical twins. This clonotype has only a few counts. TCRdb processed the 5' RACE reads anew with MiXCR; each CDR3 protein has one entry. This sample has 430,000 or so distinct CDR3 sequences, with 24% found just once. No donor was unhealthy or non-Caucasian. CDR1 and CDR2 from the germline V gene are SGHDT and YYEEEE. The CDR3 has 11 amino acids. V lost 6 bases and J 12 bases, leaving 10 bases between the germline ends. These data were also reused for a study on T cells expressing NK-cell markers. That source adds: Sorted CD3+CD56+NKG2C+, CD3+CD56+NKG2C- and CD3+CD56-NKG2C+ T cells provided the TCR beta repertoires.

The sequenced sample was CD4+ T cells sorted from blood. The chain couples TRBV5-6 to TRBJ1-6; D is undetermined. The clonotype comes from a woman aged 18-30 years in good health. CDR3 bases: TGTGCCAGCACCTCCGAAGGACCCCTCCACTTT. As protein: CASTSEGPLHF.